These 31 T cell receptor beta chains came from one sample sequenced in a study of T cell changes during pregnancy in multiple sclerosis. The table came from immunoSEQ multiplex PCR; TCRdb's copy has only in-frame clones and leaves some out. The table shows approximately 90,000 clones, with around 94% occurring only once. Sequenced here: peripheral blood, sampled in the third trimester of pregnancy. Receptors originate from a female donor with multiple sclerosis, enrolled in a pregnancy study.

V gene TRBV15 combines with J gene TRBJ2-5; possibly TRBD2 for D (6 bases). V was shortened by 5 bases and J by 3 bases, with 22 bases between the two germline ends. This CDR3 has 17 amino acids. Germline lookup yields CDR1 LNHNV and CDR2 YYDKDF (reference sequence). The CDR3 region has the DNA TGTGCCACCAGCGTAGCTCTCTCTGGTCCGGGGGAAGAGACCCAGTACTTC. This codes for CATSVALSGPGEETQYF.

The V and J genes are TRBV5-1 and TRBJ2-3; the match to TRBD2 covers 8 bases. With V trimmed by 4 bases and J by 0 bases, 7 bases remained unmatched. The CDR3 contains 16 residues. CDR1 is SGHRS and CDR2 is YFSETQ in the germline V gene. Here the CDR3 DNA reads TGCGCCAGCAGCATCCAGCGGGAGCTTAGCACAGATACGCAGTATTTT. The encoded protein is CASSIQRELSTDTQYF.

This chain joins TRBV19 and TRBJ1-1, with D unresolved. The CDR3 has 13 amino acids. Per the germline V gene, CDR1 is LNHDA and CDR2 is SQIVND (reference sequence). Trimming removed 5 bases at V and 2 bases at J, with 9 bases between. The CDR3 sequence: CASSEQPNTEAFF. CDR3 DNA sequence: TGTGCCAGTAGTGAACAGCCAAACACTGAAGCTTTCTTT.

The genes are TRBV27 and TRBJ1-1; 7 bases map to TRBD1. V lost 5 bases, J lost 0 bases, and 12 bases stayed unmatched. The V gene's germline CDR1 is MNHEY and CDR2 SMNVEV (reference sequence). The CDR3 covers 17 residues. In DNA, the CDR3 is TGTGCCAGCAGTGGCCGACAGGGTAACATTATGAACACTGAAGCTTTCTTT. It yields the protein CASSGRQGNIMNTEAFF.

The CDR3 is CAATLAGRGYNEQFF. Written as DNA, the CDR3 is TGTGCCGCTACATTAGCGGGGAGGGGCTACAATGAGCAGTTCTTC. The chain is built from TRBV7-9 and TRBJ2-1, with TRBD2 matching over 8 bases. The CDR3 covers 15 residues. V trimming: 11 bases; J trimming: 3 bases; junction bases outside the gene matches: 12. Germline CDR1 is SEHNR and CDR2 is FQNEAQ (reference sequence).

The CDR3 DNA reads as TGTGCCAGCAGTGAAATGGGGGGGACGGGGAATGAGCAGTTCTTC. Its translation: CASSEMGGTGNEQFF. V usage is TRBV2 and J usage is TRBJ2-1; 7 bases are shared with TRBD2. V trimming: 2 bases; J trimming: 7 bases; junction bases outside the gene matches: 8. The V gene's germline CDR1 is SNHLY and CDR2 FYNNEI. The CDR3 is made up of 15 amino acids.

The CDR3: CASSVLYGYTF. The CDR3 nucleotides are TGTGCCAGCAGTGTCCTCTATGGCTACACCTTC. The chain employs TRBV6-1 and TRBJ1-2; D is ambiguous. The CDR3 length is 11 residues. Germline values: CDR1 MNHNS, CDR2 SASEGT. Trimming left V 4 bases short and J 4 bases short, with 4 bases between.

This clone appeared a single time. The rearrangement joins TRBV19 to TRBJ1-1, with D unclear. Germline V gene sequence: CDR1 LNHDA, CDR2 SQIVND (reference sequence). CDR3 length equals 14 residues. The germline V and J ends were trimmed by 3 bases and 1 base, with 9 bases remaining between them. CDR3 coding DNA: TGTGCCAGTAGTATCTCGGGTTCGAACACTGAAGCTTTCTTT. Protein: CASSISGSNTEAFF. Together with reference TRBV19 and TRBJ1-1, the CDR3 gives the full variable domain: DGGITQSPKYLFRKEGQNVTLSCEQNLNHDAMYWYRQDPGQGLRLIYYSQIVNDFQKGDIAEGYSVSREKKESFPLTVTSAQKNPTAFYLCASSISGSNTEAFFGQGTRLTVV.

This CDR3 reads CASSGLRGMGEQYF. The CDR3 DNA reads TGTGCCAGCAGTGGTTTAAGGGGGATGGGGGAGCAGTACTTC. This chain connects TRBV2 to TRBJ2-5; a possible D gene is TRBD1 (6 bases). The CDR3 contains 14 residues. Trimming stripped 4 bases from V and 11 bases from J, with 20 bases between. CDR1 SNHLY and CDR2 FYNNEI come from the germline V gene.

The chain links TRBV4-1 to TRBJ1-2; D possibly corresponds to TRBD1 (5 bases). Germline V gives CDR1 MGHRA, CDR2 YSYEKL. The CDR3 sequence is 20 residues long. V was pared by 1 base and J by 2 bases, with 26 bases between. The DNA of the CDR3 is TGCGCCAGCAGCCAAGTTCTTGGGGCAAATCAGGGAGGGCCCAACTATGGCTACACCTTC. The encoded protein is CASSQVLGANQGGPNYGYTF.

As DNA, the CDR3 is TGCGCCAGCAGTGAAGGCGGGAGGACATACAATGAGCAGTTCTTC. Translated, it gives CASSEGGRTYNEQFF. The V and J genes are TRBV10-2 and TRBJ2-1, with 8 bases aligning to TRBD2. V was clipped by 3 bases and J by 4 bases; unmatched bases: 5. Germline V gene lookup returns CDR1 WSHSY and CDR2 SAAADI. This CDR3 spans 15 amino acids.

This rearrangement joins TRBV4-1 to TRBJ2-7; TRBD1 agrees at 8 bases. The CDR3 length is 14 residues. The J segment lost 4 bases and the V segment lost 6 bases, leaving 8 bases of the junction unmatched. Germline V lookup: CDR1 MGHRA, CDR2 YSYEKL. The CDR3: CASSLDRDLYEQYF. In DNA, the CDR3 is TGCGCCAGCAGTCTGGACAGGGACCTTTACGAGCAGTACTTC.

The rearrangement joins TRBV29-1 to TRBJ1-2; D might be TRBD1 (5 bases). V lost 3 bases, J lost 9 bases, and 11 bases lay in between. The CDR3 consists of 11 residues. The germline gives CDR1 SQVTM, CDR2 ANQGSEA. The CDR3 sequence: CSVDGRASYTF. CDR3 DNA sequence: TGCAGCGTTGACGGCAGGGCGAGCTACACCTTC.

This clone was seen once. The CDR3 bases are TGCGCCAGCAGCCAAGAAGGGGGCAGGGCTTGGACTGAAGCTTTCTTT. It is translated as CASSQEGGRAWTEAFF. This sequence joins TRBV4-1 and TRBJ1-1; 7 positions agree with TRBD1. This CDR3 contains 16 residues. Germline values: CDR1 MGHRA, CDR2 YSYEKL. Trimming took 0 bases from V and 5 from J; bases not matched to a gene: 9.

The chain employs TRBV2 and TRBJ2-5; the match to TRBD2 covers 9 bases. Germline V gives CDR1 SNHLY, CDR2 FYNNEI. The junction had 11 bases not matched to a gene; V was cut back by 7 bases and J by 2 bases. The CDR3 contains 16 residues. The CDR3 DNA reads TGTGCCAGCACTTATTTGCTGACTAGCGGACAAGAGACCCAGTACTTC. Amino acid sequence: CASTYLLTSGQETQYF.

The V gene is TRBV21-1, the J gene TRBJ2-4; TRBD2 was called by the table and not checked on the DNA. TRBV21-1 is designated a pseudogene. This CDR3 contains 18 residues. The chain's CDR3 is CASSKGEVTKSAKNIQYF. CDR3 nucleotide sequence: TGTGCCAGCAGCAAAGGGGAGGTGACCAAGTCAGCCAAAAACATTCAGTACTTC.

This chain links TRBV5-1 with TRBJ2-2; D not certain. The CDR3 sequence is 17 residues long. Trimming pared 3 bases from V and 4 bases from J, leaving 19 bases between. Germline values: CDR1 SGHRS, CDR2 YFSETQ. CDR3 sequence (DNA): TGCGCCAGCAGCTCTTCTCCTATGACTGTATTCACCGGGGAGCTGTTTTTT. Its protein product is CASSSSPMTVFTGELFF.

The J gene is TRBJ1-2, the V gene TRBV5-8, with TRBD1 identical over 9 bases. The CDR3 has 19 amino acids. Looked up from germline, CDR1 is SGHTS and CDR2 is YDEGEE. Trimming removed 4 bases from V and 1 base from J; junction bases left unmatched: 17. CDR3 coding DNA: TGTGCCAGCAGCCCTCGACCCGGGACAGGGTCCCGTAGTAACTATGGCTACACCTTC. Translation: CASSPRPGTGSRSNYGYTF. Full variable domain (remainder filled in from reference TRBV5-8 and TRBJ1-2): EAGVTQSPTHLIKTRGQQATLRCSPISGHTSVYWYQQALGLGLQFLLWYDEGEERNRGNFPPRFSGRQFPNYSSELNVNALELEDSALYLCASSPRPGTGSRSNYGYTFGSGTRLTVV.

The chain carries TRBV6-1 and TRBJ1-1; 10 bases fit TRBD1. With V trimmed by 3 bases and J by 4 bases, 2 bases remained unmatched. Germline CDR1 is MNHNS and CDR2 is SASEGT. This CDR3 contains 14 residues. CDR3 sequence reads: CASSDRDRGTEAFF. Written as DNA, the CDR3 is TGTGCCAGCAGTGATAGGGACAGGGGCACTGAAGCTTTCTTT.

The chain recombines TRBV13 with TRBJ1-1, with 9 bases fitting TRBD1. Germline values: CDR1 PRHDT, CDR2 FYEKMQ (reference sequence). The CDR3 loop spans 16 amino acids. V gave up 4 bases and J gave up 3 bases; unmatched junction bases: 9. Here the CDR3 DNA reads TGTGCCAGCAGCTGGGGACAGGGTGGCGGTGACACTGAAGCTTTCTTT. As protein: CASSWGQGGGDTEAFF.

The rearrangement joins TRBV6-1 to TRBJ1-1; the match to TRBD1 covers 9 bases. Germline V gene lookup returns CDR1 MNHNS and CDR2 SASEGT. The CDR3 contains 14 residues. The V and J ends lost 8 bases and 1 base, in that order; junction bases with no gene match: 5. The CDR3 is CASSPGQGNTEAFF. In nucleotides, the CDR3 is TGTGCCAGCTCTCCGGGACAGGGGAACACTGAAGCTTTCTTT.

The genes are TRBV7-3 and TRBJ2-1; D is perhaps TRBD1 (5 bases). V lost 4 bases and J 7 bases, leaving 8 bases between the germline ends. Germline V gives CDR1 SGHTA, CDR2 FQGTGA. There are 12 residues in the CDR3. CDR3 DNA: TGTGCCAGCAGCTCCAGGGTAAATGAGCAGTTCTTC. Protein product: CASSSRVNEQFF.

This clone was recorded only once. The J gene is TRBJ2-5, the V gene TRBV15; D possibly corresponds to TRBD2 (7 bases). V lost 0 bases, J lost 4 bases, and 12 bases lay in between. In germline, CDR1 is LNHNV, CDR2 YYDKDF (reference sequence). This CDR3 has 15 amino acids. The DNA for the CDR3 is TGTGCCACCAGCAGAGATGGGGGGGGCAGAGAGACCCAGTACTTC. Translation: CATSRDGGGRETQYF.

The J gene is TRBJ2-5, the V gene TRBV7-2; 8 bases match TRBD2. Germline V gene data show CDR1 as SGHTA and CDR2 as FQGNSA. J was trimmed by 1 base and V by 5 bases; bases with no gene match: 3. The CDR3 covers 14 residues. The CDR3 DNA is TGTGCCAGCAGCCGAACTAGCGGCCAAGAGACCCAGTACTTC. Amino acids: CASSRTSGQETQYF.

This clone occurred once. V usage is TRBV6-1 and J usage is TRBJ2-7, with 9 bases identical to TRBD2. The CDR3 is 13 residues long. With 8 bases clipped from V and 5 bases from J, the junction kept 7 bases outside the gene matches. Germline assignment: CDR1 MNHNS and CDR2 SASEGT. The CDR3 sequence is CASLSGRSHEQYF. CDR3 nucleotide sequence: TGTGCCAGCCTTAGCGGGAGATCCCACGAGCAGTACTTC.

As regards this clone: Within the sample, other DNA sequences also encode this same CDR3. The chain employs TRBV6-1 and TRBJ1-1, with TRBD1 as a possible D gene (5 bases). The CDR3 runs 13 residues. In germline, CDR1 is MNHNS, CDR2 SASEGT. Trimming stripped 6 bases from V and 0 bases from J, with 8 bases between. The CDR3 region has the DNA TGTGCCAGCAGCGACAGAATGAACACTGAAGCTTTCTTT. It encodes CASSDRMNTEAFF.

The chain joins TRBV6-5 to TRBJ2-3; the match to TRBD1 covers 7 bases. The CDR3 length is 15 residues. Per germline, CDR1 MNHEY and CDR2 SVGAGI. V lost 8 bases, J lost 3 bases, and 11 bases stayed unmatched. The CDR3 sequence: CASRPRDSKTDTQYF. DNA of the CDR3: TGTGCCAGCCGACCTCGGGACAGTAAGACAGATACGCAGTATTTT.

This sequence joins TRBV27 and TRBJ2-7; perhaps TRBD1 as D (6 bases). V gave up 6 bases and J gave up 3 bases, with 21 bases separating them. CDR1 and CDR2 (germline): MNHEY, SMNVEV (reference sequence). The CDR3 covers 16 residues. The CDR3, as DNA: TGTGCCAGCAGCCCACTTAGACAGGACGTCCTCTACGAGCAGTACTTC. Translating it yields CASSPLRQDVLYEQYF.

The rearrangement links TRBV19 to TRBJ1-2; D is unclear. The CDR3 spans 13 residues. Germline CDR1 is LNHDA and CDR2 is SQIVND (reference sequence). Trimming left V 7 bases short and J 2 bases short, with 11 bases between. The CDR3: CASTEAWNYGYTF. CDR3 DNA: TGTGCCAGTACCGAGGCCTGGAACTATGGCTACACCTTC.

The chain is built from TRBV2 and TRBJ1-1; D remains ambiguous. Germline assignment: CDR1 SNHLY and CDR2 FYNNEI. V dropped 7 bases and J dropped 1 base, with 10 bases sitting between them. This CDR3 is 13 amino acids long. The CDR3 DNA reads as TGTGCCAGCAACACTAACCCGAACACTGAAGCTTTCTTT. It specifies CASNTNPNTEAFF.

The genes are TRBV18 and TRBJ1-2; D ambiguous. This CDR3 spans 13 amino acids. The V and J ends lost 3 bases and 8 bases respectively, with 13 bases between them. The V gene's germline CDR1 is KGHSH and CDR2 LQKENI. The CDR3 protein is CASSPLDSGGYTF. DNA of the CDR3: TGTGCCAGCTCACCCCTCGACTCGGGGGGCTACACCTTC. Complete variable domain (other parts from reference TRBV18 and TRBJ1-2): NAGVMQNPRHLVRRRGQEARLRCSPMKGHSHVYWYRQLPEEGLKFMVYLQKENIIDESGMPKERFSAEFPKEGPSILRIQQVVRGDSAAYFCASSPLDSGGYTFGSGTRLTVV.